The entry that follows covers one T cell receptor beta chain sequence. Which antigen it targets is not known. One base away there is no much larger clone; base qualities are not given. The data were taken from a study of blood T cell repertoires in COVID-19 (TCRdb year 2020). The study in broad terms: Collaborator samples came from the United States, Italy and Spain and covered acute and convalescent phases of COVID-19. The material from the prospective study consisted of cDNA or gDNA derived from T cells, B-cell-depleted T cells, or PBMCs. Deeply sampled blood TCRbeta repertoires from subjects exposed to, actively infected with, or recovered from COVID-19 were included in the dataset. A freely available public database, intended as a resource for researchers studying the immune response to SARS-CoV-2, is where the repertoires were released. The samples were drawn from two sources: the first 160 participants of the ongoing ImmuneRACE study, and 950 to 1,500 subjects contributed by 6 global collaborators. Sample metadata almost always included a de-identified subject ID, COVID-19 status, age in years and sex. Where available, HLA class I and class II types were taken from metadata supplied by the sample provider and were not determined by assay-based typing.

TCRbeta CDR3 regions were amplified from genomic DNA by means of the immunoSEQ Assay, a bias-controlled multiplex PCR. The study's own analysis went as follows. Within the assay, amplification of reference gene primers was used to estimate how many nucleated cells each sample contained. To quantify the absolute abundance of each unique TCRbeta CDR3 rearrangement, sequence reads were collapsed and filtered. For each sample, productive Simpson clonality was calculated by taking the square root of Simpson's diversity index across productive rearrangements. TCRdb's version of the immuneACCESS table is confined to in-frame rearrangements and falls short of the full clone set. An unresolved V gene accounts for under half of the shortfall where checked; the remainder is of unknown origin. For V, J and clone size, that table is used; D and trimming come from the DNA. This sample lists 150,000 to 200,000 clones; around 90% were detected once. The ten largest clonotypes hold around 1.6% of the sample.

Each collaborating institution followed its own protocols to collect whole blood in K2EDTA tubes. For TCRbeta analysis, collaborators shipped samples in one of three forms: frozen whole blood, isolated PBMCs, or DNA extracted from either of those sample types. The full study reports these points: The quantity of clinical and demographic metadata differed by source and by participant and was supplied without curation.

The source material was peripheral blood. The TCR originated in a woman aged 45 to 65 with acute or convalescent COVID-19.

The CDR3 here reads CASRLRTGWGGYTF. The nucleotide sequence reads as follows: TGTGCCAGCAGATTGAGGACAGGGTGGGGTGGCTACACCTTC. The rearranged chain carries TRBV6-5 and TRBJ1-2, and TRBD1 matches 8 of the central bases. Including the terminal cysteine and phenylalanine, the CDR3 comprises 14 residues. The retained sequence is limited to the CDR3, 42 bases, with the frame set at the first base. The germline V gene yields MNHEY for CDR1 and SVGAGI for CDR2. Here V drops 6 bases and J drops 7 bases, and the junction holds 10 bases not matched to any gene.